A selection of T cell receptor beta chains follows, all from one sample in a study of cytomegalovirus exposure and HLA in healthy donors. Sequencing was performed with immunoSEQ multiplex PCR; in TCRdb, only in-frame clones are kept and a portion is missing. Here the sample spans 70,000 to 95,000 clones, about 85% being singletons. The sequencing input was PBMCs. The receptor set was obtained from a middle-aged woman in good health and CMV-seropositive. The CDR3 runs from the conserved cysteine through the conserved F or W. D genes are given only for firm matches. Not all rows give a size; the values are once, few, many and, for expanded clones, a class.

>few|TRBD2|TRBJ2-1|TRBV27
CASSLVASGSQGPQGCYNEQFF
TGTGCCAGCAGTTTGGTAGCTAGCGGGAGTCAAGGTCCGCAGGGATGCTACAATGAGCAGTTCTTC
>few|TRBD2|TRBJ2-7|TRBV6-1
CASSLAVTLYEQYF
TGTGCCAGCAGTCTAGCGGTTACATTGTACGAGCAGTACTTC
>few|-|TRBJ2-7|TRBV28
CASSFGGGRYEQYF
TGTGCCAGCAGTTTTGGAGGAGGAAGATACGAGCAGTACTTC
>-|-|TRBJ2-1|TRBV5-1
CASSYDLSYEQFF
TGCGCCAGCAGCTACGACTTAAGTTATGAGCAGTTCTTC
>-|TRBD1|TRBJ1-2|TRBV9
CASSGSGQAPVF
TGTGCCAGCAGCGGGTCGGGACAGGCCCCAGTTTTC
>-|-|TRBJ2-2|TRBV6-6
CARVAVTDRNTGELFF
TGTGCCAGGGTCGCTGTAACGGACAGGAACACCGGGGAGCTGTTTTTT
>-|-|TRBJ2-7|TRBV29-1
CSALGGDGYEQYF
TGCAGCGCCCTTGGAGGGGACGGGTACGAGCAGTACTTC
>-|TRBD2|TRBJ2-5|TRBV29-1
CSVDPGGAGETQYF
TGCAGCGTGGATCCGGGGGGGGCTGGAGAGACCCAGTACTTC
>once|TRBD1|TRBJ2-7|TRBV7-9
CASSLTGIYEQYF
TGTGCCAGCAGCCTGACAGGGATCTACGAGCAGTACTTC
>-|TRBD1|TRBJ2-7|TRBV11-3
CASSLRGRNEQYF
TGTGCCAGCAGCCTCAGGGGGCGCAACGAGCAGTACTTC
>-|-|TRBJ1-5|TRBV7-9
CASSLTQDQPQHF
TGTGCCAGCAGCTTAACGCAGGATCAGCCCCAGCATTTT
>-|-|TRBJ2-1|TRBV7-9
CASSLAEIYNEQFF
TGTGCCAGCAGCCTTGCGGAGATCTACAATGAGCAGTTCTTC
>-|TRBD2|TRBJ2-1|TRBV6-5
CASSYQGGRAKDEQFF
TGTGCCAGCAGTTATCAAGGCGGGAGGGCCAAGGATGAGCAGTTCTTC
>once|-|TRBJ2-1|TRBV4-2
CASSQDSVLAGSDEQFF
TGTGCCAGCAGCCAAGATTCGGTACTAGCTGGTAGTGATGAGCAGTTCTTC
>once|-|TRBJ2-7|TRBV7-2
CASSSRLVDEQYF
TGTGCCAGCAGCTCCCGACTAGTCGACGAGCAGTACTTC
>-|-|TRBJ1-3|TRBV9
CASSIQGLSGNTIYF
TGTGCCAGCAGCATTCAGGGTTTATCTGGAAACACCATATATTTT
>-|TRBD1|TRBJ1-4|TRBV27
CASSLLGGTDEKLFF
TGTGCCAGCAGTTTGTTAGGGGGGACAGATGAAAAACTGTTTTTT
>-|-|TRBJ1-5|TRBV5-1
CASSLVGTPDQPQHF
TGCGCCAGCAGCTTGGTCGGGACACCTGATCAGCCCCAGCATTTT
>few|-|TRBJ1-2|TRBV5-6
CASSRDYYGYTF
TGTGCCAGCAGCAGGGACTACTATGGCTACACCTTC